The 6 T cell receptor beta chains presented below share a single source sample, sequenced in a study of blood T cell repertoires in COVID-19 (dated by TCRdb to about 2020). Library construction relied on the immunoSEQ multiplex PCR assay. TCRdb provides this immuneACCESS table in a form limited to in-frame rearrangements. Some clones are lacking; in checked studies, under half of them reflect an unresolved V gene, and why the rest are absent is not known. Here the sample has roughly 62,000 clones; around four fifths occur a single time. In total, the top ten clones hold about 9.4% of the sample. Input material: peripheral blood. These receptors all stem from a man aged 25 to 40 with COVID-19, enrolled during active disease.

The CDR3 here is CASSVEGTESNEQFF. In DNA, the CDR3 is TGTGCCAGCAGCGTAGAAGGGACTGAGAGTAATGAGCAGTTCTTC. J is TRBJ2-1 and V is TRBV9, with a weak D call TRBD2 (6 bases). Deletions cut 0 bases from V and 7 bases from J, with 14 bases between. Germline V gene lookup returns CDR1 SGDLS and CDR2 YYNGEE. The CDR3 runs 15 residues.

Written as DNA, the CDR3 is TGTGCCAGCAGATTTACAGGGGGCACTGAAGCTTTCTTT. Protein sequence: CASRFTGGTEAFF. J is TRBJ1-1 and V is TRBV6-5; 8 bases fit TRBD1. Germline lookup yields CDR1 MNHEY and CDR2 SVGAGI. With 6 bases clipped from V and 4 bases from J, the junction kept 4 bases outside the gene matches. The CDR3 consists of 13 residues.

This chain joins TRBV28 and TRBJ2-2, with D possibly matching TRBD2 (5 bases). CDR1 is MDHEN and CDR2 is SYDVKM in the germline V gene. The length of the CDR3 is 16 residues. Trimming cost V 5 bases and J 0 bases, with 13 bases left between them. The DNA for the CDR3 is TGTGCCAGCAGTCGCTATAGCGCTCCGAACACCGGGGAGCTGTTTTTT. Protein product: CASSRYSAPNTGELFF.

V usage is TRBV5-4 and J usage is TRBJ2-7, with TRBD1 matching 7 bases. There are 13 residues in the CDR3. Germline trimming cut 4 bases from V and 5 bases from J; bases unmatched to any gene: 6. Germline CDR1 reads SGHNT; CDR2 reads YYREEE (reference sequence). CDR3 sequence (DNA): TGTGCCAGCAGCCATCCACAGGGGAACGAGCAGTACTTC. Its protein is CASSHPQGNEQYF.

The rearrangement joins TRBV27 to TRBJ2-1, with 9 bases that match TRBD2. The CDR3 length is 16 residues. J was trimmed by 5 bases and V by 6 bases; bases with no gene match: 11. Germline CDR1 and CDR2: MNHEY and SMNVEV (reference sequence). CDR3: CASRPRLGGRDNEQFF. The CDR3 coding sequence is TGTGCCAGCAGGCCCCGACTAGGCGGGAGGGACAATGAGCAGTTCTTC.

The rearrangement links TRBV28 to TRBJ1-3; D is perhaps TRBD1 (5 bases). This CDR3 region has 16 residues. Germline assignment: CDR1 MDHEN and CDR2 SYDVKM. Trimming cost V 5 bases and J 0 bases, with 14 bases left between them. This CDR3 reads CASSSRESYSGNTIYF. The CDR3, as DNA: TGTGCCAGCAGTAGCAGGGAAAGTTACTCTGGAAACACCATATATTTT.